These T cell receptor beta chains were read from a single sample in a study of cytomegalovirus exposure and HLA in healthy donors. Some clones are missing from TCRdb's copy, which holds only in-frame ones; the method was immunoSEQ multiplex PCR. The sample consists of some 150,000 clones, roughly four fifths of them appearing once. Sequencing input: PBMCs. The receptors were gathered from a man aged 35 to 55 in good health and CMV-seropositive. Both conserved end residues are part of each CDR3. The order of the fields is J gene, clone size, D gene, V gene, CDR3 DNA, CDR3 protein. A D gene is named only where the DNA matches it firmly. Clone size appears in some rows only: once, few, many, or a class for an expanded clone.

J: TRBJ2-3
size: .
D: .
V: TRBV6-5
DNA: TGTGCCAGTCGGGGCACAGATACGCAGTATTTT
CDR3: CASRGTDTQYF

J: TRBJ2-3
size: once
D: .
V: TRBV5-4
DNA: TGTGCCAGCAGCTTTCGGTCGCGAGCTAGCACAGATACGCAGTATTTT
CDR3: CASSFRSRASTDTQYF

J: TRBJ1-5
size: few
D: .
V: TRBV7-8
DNA: TGTGCCAGCGGGGAGGGCCCCCAGCCCCAGCATTTT
CDR3: CASGEGPQPQHF

J: TRBJ2-1
size: .
D: TRBD2
V: TRBV6-4
DNA: TGTGCCAGCAGCGAACTAGCGGGAGCGGGCAATGAGCAGTTCTTC
CDR3: CASSELAGAGNEQFF

J: TRBJ1-5
size: .
D: .
V: TRBV19
DNA: TGTGCCAGTAGTATAGGGGAGTATCAGCCCCAGCATTTT
CDR3: CASSIGEYQPQHF

J: TRBJ2-3
size: .
D: .
V: TRBV6-5
DNA: TGTGCCAGCAGTTACGGTGCTAGCCCCGCAGATACGCAGTATTTT
CDR3: CASSYGASPADTQYF

J: TRBJ1-2
size: .
D: TRBD1
V: TRBV9
DNA: TGTGCCAGCAGCTACCGACCCAGGACAGGGGAAAACTATGGCTACACCTTC
CDR3: CASSYRPRTGENYGYTF

J: TRBJ2-7
size: .
D: .
V: TRBV19
DNA: TGTGCCAGTAGTATCGGCGGGGCTAGCTCCTACGAGCAGTACTTC
CDR3: CASSIGGASSYEQYF

J: TRBJ1-5
size: few
D: TRBD1
V: TRBV29-1
DNA: TGCAGCGTCGGGGACAGGGTGAATCAGCCCCAGCATTTT
CDR3: CSVGDRVNQPQHF

J: TRBJ2-5
size: .
D: TRBD2
V: TRBV6-1
DNA: TGTGCCAGCAAGACGGGAGCGGGAGCGGAGACCCAGTACTTC
CDR3: CASKTGAGAETQYF

J: TRBJ1-1
size: .
D: .
V: TRBV21-1
DNA: TGTGCCAGCAGAAACCTTGGGGCTTACACTGAAGCTTTCTTT
CDR3: CASRNLGAYTEAFF

J: TRBJ1-1
size: .
D: .
V: TRBV27
DNA: TGTGCCAGCAGTTTCAGGGGTGTGAACACTGAAGCTTTCTTT
CDR3: CASSFRGVNTEAFF

J: TRBJ2-7
size: .
D: .
V: TRBV21-1
DNA: TGTGCCAGCAGCAAAGTCGGTCCCAGCCGGGAGCCCTACGAGCAGTACTTC
CDR3: CASSKVGPSREPYEQYF

J: TRBJ1-5
size: .
D: .
V: TRBV18
DNA: TGTGCCAGCTCAAAGACCGGGGCGGGGGAACAGCCCCAGCATTTT
CDR3: CASSKTGAGEQPQHF

J: TRBJ1-5
size: .
D: .
V: TRBV5-1
DNA: TGCGCCAGCAGCCCAGAGGTCAATCAGCCCCAGCATTTT
CDR3: CASSPEVNQPQHF

J: TRBJ1-2
size: .
D: .
V: TRBV4-1
DNA: TGCGCCAGCAGCAACAGGGAAGGCGGCTACACCTTC
CDR3: CASSNREGGYTF

J: TRBJ1-5
size: .
D: .
V: TRBV6-5
DNA: TGTGCCAGCAGTTACGGGGAGGGCGTTCAGCCCCAGCATTTT
CDR3: CASSYGEGVQPQHF

J: TRBJ1-5
size: .
D: .
V: TRBV28
DNA: TGTGCCAGCAATGGGGGGTATAGCAATCAGCCCCAGCATTTT
CDR3: CASNGGYSNQPQHF

J: TRBJ2-1
size: .
D: .
V: TRBV5-5
DNA: TGTGCCAGCAGATACCCCCCGCGGGTAGCGTCGAACTCCTACAATGAGCAGTTCTTC
CDR3: CASRYPPRVASNSYNEQFF

J: TRBJ2-7
size: .
D: .
V: TRBV6-5
DNA: TGTGCCAGCAGGACGTACAGGGACCACGAGCAGTACTTC
CDR3: CASRTYRDHEQYF

J: TRBJ1-2
size: few
D: TRBD1
V: TRBV5-5
DNA: TGTGCCAGCAGCCCTAATGACAGGGAATGGAACTATGGCTACACCTTC
CDR3: CASSPNDREWNYGYTF

J: TRBJ1-5
size: .
D: .
V: TRBV19
DNA: TGTGCCAGTACCCTGCGGACAGATTATAGCAATCAGCCCCAGCATTTT
CDR3: CASTLRTDYSNQPQHF

J: TRBJ2-1
size: .
D: .
V: TRBV28
DNA: TGTGCCAGCAGCCTCCCTGGACTACCGAAGCAGTTCTTC
CDR3: CASSLPGLPKQFF

J: TRBJ1-5
size: .
D: .
V: TRBV2
DNA: TGTGCCAGCGACCCCCAGGGCAACAATCAGCCCCAGCATTTT
CDR3: CASDPQGNNQPQHF

J: TRBJ2-2
size: .
D: TRBD1
V: TRBV5-4
DNA: TGTGCCAGCAGCTTCCCGACGGGACAGGCCACCGGGGAGCTGTTTTTT
CDR3: CASSFPTGQATGELFF

J: TRBJ2-3
size: once
D: TRBD2
V: TRBV27
DNA: TGTGCCAGCAGTTTACCGGGAGGCTCGGTAACGCAGTATTTT
CDR3: CASSLPGGSVTQYF

J: TRBJ2-1
size: .
D: TRBD2
V: TRBV6-6
DNA: TGTGCCAGCAACCTCCCCGGGACTAGCGAGGGTGAGCAGTTCTTC
CDR3: CASNLPGTSEGEQFF

J: TRBJ1-2
size: .
D: .
V: TRBV6-6
DNA: TGTGCTAGCACGACAAACAGGGTTAATAACTATGGCTACACCTTC
CDR3: CASTTNRVNNYGYTF

J: TRBJ2-7
size: .
D: .
V: TRBV27
DNA: TGTGCCAGCAGTGGAGATACAGGTGACGAGCAGTACTTC
CDR3: CASSGDTGDEQYF

J: TRBJ2-1
size: .
D: TRBD2
V: TRBV7-6
DNA: TGTGCCAGCAGCTTAGTAGGGGGGACTAGCGGGAGACCTGAGCAGTTCTTC
CDR3: CASSLVGGTSGRPEQFF

J: TRBJ2-5
size: .
D: .
V: TRBV11-2
DNA: TGTGCCAGCAGCTTCCGGAGATCGCAAGAGACCCAGTACTTC
CDR3: CASSFRRSQETQYF

J: TRBJ2-1
size: .
D: TRBD2
V: TRBV9
DNA: TGTGCCAGCACCTTCGGACTAGCGGACAATGAGCAGTTCTTC
CDR3: CASTFGLADNEQFF

J: TRBJ1-2
size: .
D: TRBD1
V: TRBV9
DNA: TGTGCCAGCAGTCCGGGACAGTTTTCAGGCTACACCTTC
CDR3: CASSPGQFSGYTF

J: TRBJ2-7
size: .
D: TRBD1
V: TRBV5-1
DNA: TGCGCCAGCAGCACGGGACAGGGGCCCTTACCCTACGAGCAGTACTTC
CDR3: CASSTGQGPLPYEQYF

J: TRBJ1-4
size: .
D: .
V: TRBV30
DNA: TGTGCCTGGCTGGACAGCCCCGGGGAAAAACTGTTTTTT
CDR3: CAWLDSPGEKLFF

J: TRBJ2-7
size: .
D: TRBD1
V: TRBV29-1
DNA: TGCAGCGTTGAAGAACAGGGGATTGACGAGCAGTACTTC
CDR3: CSVEEQGIDEQYF

J: TRBJ2-3
size: .
D: TRBD2
V: TRBV11-1
DNA: TGTGCCAGCAGTTCTACCGGGACTAGCGTGGGCACGCAGTATTTT
CDR3: CASSSTGTSVGTQYF

J: TRBJ1-5
size: few
D: .
V: TRBV30
DNA: TGTGCCTGGAGTGGACTTCGTCAGCCCCAGCATTTT
CDR3: CAWSGLRQPQHF

J: TRBJ2-5
size: .
D: .
V: TRBV9
DNA: TGTGCCAGCAGCGCCCAGTTGCGGGATCAAGAGACCCAGTACTTC
CDR3: CASSAQLRDQETQYF

J: TRBJ1-6
size: once
D: TRBD1
V: TRBV25-1
DNA: TGTGCCAGCAGCCCTTCGGGACAGAGCTCCTATAATTCACCCCTCCACTTT
CDR3: CASSPSGQSSYNSPLHF

J: TRBJ1-2
size: .
D: TRBD1
V: TRBV29-1
DNA: TGCAGCGTTGTAGGGACAGGGTTTACCGGCTACACCTTC
CDR3: CSVVGTGFTGYTF

J: TRBJ2-3
size: .
D: .
V: TRBV7-9
DNA: TGTGCCAGCAGCTTGACGCTAGCCTACACAGATACGCAGTATTTT
CDR3: CASSLTLAYTDTQYF

J: TRBJ1-2
size: .
D: TRBD1
V: TRBV5-5
DNA: TGTGCCAGCAGCGATTCCGGGACAGGACGATATGGCTACACCTTC
CDR3: CASSDSGTGRYGYTF